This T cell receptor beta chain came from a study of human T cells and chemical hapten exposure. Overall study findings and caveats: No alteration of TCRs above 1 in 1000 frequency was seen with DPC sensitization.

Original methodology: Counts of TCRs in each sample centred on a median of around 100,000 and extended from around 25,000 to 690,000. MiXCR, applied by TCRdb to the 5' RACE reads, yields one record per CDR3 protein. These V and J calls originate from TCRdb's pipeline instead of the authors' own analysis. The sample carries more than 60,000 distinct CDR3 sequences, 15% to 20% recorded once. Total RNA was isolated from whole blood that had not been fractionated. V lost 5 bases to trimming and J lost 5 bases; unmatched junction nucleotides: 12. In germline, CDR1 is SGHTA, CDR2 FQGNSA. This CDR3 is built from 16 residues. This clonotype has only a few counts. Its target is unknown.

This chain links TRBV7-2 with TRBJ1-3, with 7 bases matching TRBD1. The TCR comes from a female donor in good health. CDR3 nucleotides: TGTGCCAGCAGCCTCGCAGACAGGGCGAATAGAAACACCATATATTTT. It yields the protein CASSLADRANRNTIYF.